The 4 T cell receptor beta chains given below trace back to one sample, sequenced in a study of blood T cell repertoires in COVID-19. Assay: immunoSEQ multiplex PCR; the TCRdb copy retains only in-frame clones and omits some. The repertoire holds tens of thousands of clones, with 88% as singletons. Sequencing used peripheral blood. The receptors here all came from a human donor in a cohort sampled during active COVID-19.

This chain links TRBV7-9 with TRBJ1-6, with 8 bases that match TRBD1. Germline values: CDR1 SEHNR, CDR2 FQNEAQ (reference sequence). Trimming at V came to 5 bases and at J to 10 bases, leaving 7 bases not matched to a gene. The CDR3 loop spans 14 amino acids. CDR3 region: CASSPTAGGSPLHF. In DNA form, the CDR3 reads TGTGCCAGCAGCCCAACCGCAGGGGGCTCACCCCTCCACTTT.

The chain's CDR3 is CASSPRRGGEQYF. The CDR3 DNA follows: TGTGCCAGCAGCCCAAGAAGGGGAGGCGAGCAGTACTTC. J is TRBJ2-7 and V is TRBV27; possibly TRBD2 for D (6 bases). Trimming took off 6 bases at V and 6 bases at J, with 15 bases between the two ends. The CDR3 is 13 amino acids. The germline gives CDR1 MNHEY, CDR2 SMNVEV (reference sequence).

The CDR3 DNA follows: TGTGCCTGGAGTGTACTAGGGTCCAATTACAATGAGCAGTTCTTC. Encoded protein: CAWSVLGSNYNEQFF. This chain joins TRBV30 and TRBJ2-1, with D possibly matching TRBD2 (5 bases). Germline CDR1 is GTSNPN and CDR2 is SVGIG (reference sequence). The V end was cut by 0 bases, the J end by 4 bases, with 13 bases between. CDR3 size: 15 residues.

The J gene is TRBJ2-1, the V gene TRBV15; 7 bases match TRBD2. Germline-derived CDR1 and CDR2 are LNHNV and YYDKDF (reference sequence). J lost 10 bases, V lost 0 bases, and 9 bases had no gene match. The CDR3 is made up of 15 amino acids. Written as DNA, the CDR3 is TGTGCCACCAGCAGAGATGGGCGGGGGACCCCCGAGCAGTTCTTC. As protein: CATSRDGRGTPEQFF.